Listed below are T cell receptor beta chains from one sample, sequenced in a study of blood T cell repertoires in COVID-19. Repertoires were generated with immunoSEQ multiplex PCR, while TCRdb's copy carries only in-frame clones and drops some. The repertoire includes some 150,000 clones, 70% to 90% of them detected once, and 10% to 15% sits in the top ten. Sample: peripheral blood. The source is a man aged 60 to 75 with active or convalescent COVID-19. Both conserved end residues are part of each CDR3. Each record gives: V gene, clone size, J gene, D gene, CDR3 protein, CDR3 DNA. A D gene is named only where the DNA matches it firmly. Clone sizes are given selectively: once, few, many, or a class where the clone is expanded.

V gene: TRBV4-2
clone size: -
J gene: TRBJ1-4
D gene: -
CDR3 protein: CASSQDRAEYNEKLFF
CDR3 DNA: TGTGCCAGCAGCCAAGATCGTGCGGAATATAATGAAAAACTGTTTTTT

V gene: TRBV27
clone size: -
J gene: TRBJ2-6
D gene: -
CDR3 protein: CASTFQSGANVLTF
CDR3 DNA: TGTGCCAGCACTTTTCAATCTGGGGCCAACGTCCTGACTTTC

V gene: TRBV25-1
clone size: -
J gene: TRBJ1-1
D gene: TRBD1
CDR3 protein: CASSGTGALDTEAFF
CDR3 DNA: TGTGCCAGCAGTGGGACAGGGGCCTTGGACACTGAAGCTTTCTTT

V gene: TRBV20-1
clone size: -
J gene: TRBJ2-7
D gene: TRBD1
CDR3 protein: CSTGVGWEQYF
CDR3 DNA: TGCAGCACAGGGGTAGGTTGGGAGCAGTACTTC

V gene: TRBV6-6
clone size: -
J gene: TRBJ1-1
D gene: -
CDR3 protein: CASSLSQVNAEAFF
CDR3 DNA: TGTGCCAGCAGCCTATCCCAGGTGAACGCTGAAGCTTTCTTT

V gene: TRBV5-4
clone size: -
J gene: TRBJ2-7
D gene: -
CDR3 protein: CASSLGPDFYEQYF
CDR3 DNA: TGTGCCAGCAGCTTGGGTCCAGATTTTTACGAGCAGTACTTC

V gene: TRBV2
clone size: -
J gene: TRBJ1-5
D gene: TRBD1
CDR3 protein: CASSWGGQVDNQPQHF
CDR3 DNA: TGTGCCAGCTCCTGGGGAGGACAGGTGGACAATCAGCCCCAGCATTTT

V gene: TRBV4-2
clone size: -
J gene: TRBJ2-5
D gene: -
CDR3 protein: CASSQGTGGEGTQYF
CDR3 DNA: TGTGCCAGCAGCCAAGGGACAGGAGGGGAAGGGACCCAGTACTTC

V gene: TRBV4-1
clone size: -
J gene: TRBJ2-1
D gene: -
CDR3 protein: CASSQASAAANNEQFF
CDR3 DNA: TGCGCCAGCAGCCAAGCAAGCGCGGCAGCCAACAATGAGCAGTTCTTC

V gene: TRBV7-8
clone size: -
J gene: TRBJ2-7
D gene: TRBD2
CDR3 protein: CASSSLAGGGYEQYF
CDR3 DNA: TGTGCCAGCAGCTCACTAGCGGGAGGTGGCTACGAGCAGTACTTC

V gene: TRBV5-1
clone size: -
J gene: TRBJ2-7
D gene: -
CDR3 protein: CASTTTTGSYEQYF
CDR3 DNA: TGCGCCAGCACCACAACTACAGGGTCCTACGAGCAGTACTTC

V gene: TRBV18
clone size: -
J gene: TRBJ1-1
D gene: -
CDR3 protein: CASSPITEAFF
CDR3 DNA: TGTGCCAGCTCACCTATCACTGAAGCTTTCTTT

V gene: TRBV10-3
clone size: few
J gene: TRBJ2-3
D gene: TRBD2
CDR3 protein: CAIRASGTTDTQYF
CDR3 DNA: TGTGCCATCAGGGCTAGCGGGACGACAGATACGCAGTATTTT

V gene: TRBV20-1
clone size: -
J gene: TRBJ2-6
D gene: -
CDR3 protein: CSASLGHILSGANVLTF
CDR3 DNA: TGCAGTGCTAGTCTCGGACACATACTTTCTGGGGCCAACGTCCTGACTTTC

V gene: TRBV30
clone size: -
J gene: TRBJ1-5
D gene: TRBD1
CDR3 protein: CAWSAGGIQPQHF
CDR3 DNA: TGTGCCTGGAGTGCAGGGGGAATCCAGCCCCAGCATTTT

V gene: TRBV21-1
clone size: -
J gene: TRBJ2-7
D gene: -
CDR3 protein: CASSKARAEQYF
CDR3 DNA: TGTGCCAGCAGCAAAGCTCGAGCCGAGCAGTACTTC

V gene: TRBV14
clone size: -
J gene: TRBJ2-7
D gene: -
CDR3 protein: CASSQAAVFSYEQYF
CDR3 DNA: TGTGCCAGCAGCCAAGCAGCGGTTTTCTCCTACGAGCAGTACTTC

V gene: TRBV18
clone size: -
J gene: TRBJ2-3
D gene: -
CDR3 protein: CASSPPAAAGADTQYF
CDR3 DNA: TGTGCCAGCTCACCACCGGCAGCGGCTGGGGCAGATACGCAGTATTTT

V gene: TRBV5-5
clone size: -
J gene: TRBJ1-2
D gene: TRBD1
CDR3 protein: CASSTTDRGGYTF
CDR3 DNA: TGTGCCAGCAGCACCACCGACAGGGGTGGCTACACCTTC

V gene: TRBV27
clone size: -
J gene: TRBJ1-5
D gene: -
CDR3 protein: CASSPRTPNQPQHF
CDR3 DNA: TGTGCCAGCAGTCCCAGGACACCAAATCAGCCCCAGCATTTT

V gene: TRBV18
clone size: -
J gene: TRBJ2-7
D gene: TRBD1
CDR3 protein: CASSPGTGGTAYEQYF
CDR3 DNA: TGTGCCAGCTCACCTGGGACAGGGGGCACGGCCTACGAGCAGTACTTC

V gene: TRBV29-1
clone size: -
J gene: TRBJ1-1
D gene: -
CDR3 protein: CSVEGARAAFF
CDR3 DNA: TGCAGCGTTGAAGGGGCCCGAGCAGCTTTCTTT

V gene: TRBV5-4
clone size: -
J gene: TRBJ1-1
D gene: -
CDR3 protein: CASNSGVGTEAFF
CDR3 DNA: TGTGCCAGTAATTCAGGGGTGGGCACTGAAGCTTTCTTT

V gene: TRBV3-1/TRBV3-2
clone size: -
J gene: TRBJ2-7
D gene: -
CDR3 protein: CASSPGAYEQYF
CDR3 DNA: TGTGCCAGCTCGCCGGGGGCCTACGAGCAGTACTTC

V gene: TRBV5-6
clone size: -
J gene: TRBJ1-4
D gene: TRBD1
CDR3 protein: CASRRTGLGELFF
CDR3 DNA: TGTGCCAGCAGACGGACAGGCCTAGGTGAACTGTTTTTT

V gene: TRBV30
clone size: -
J gene: TRBJ2-2
D gene: TRBD2
CDR3 protein: CAWSVYLAGVIYTGELFF
CDR3 DNA: TGTGCCTGGAGTGTATATCTAGCGGGAGTTATTTACACCGGGGAGCTGTTTTTT

V gene: TRBV28
clone size: -
J gene: TRBJ2-1
D gene: TRBD2
CDR3 protein: CASTRGLAGENEQFF
CDR3 DNA: TGTGCCAGCACCCGAGGACTAGCGGGAGAGAATGAGCAGTTCTTC

V gene: TRBV7-8
clone size: -
J gene: TRBJ2-7
D gene: TRBD1
CDR3 protein: CASIRDRGSYEQYF
CDR3 DNA: TGTGCCAGCATCCGGGACAGGGGATCCTACGAGCAGTACTTC

V gene: TRBV5-1
clone size: few
J gene: TRBJ1-2
D gene: TRBD1
CDR3 protein: CASSLQGGIDGYTF
CDR3 DNA: TGCGCCAGCAGCTTACAGGGGGGGATCGACGGCTACACCTTC

V gene: TRBV7-9
clone size: -
J gene: TRBJ2-5
D gene: -
CDR3 protein: CASSPTAGQETQYF
CDR3 DNA: TGTGCCAGCAGCCCAACGGCGGGCCAAGAGACCCAGTACTTC

V gene: TRBV20-1
clone size: -
J gene: TRBJ2-7
D gene: -
CDR3 protein: CSGADLYEQYF
CDR3 DNA: TGCAGTGGAGCGGACCTTTACGAGCAGTACTTC

V gene: TRBV19
clone size: -
J gene: TRBJ1-1
D gene: TRBD1
CDR3 protein: CASTLSAPGGVNTEAFF
CDR3 DNA: TGTGCCAGTACTCTATCGGCTCCAGGGGGTGTGAACACTGAAGCTTTCTTT

V gene: TRBV7-8
clone size: -
J gene: TRBJ1-6
D gene: -
CDR3 protein: CASSLGLALHF
CDR3 DNA: TGTGCCAGCAGCTTAGGGTTAGCCCTCCACTTT

V gene: TRBV29-1
clone size: -
J gene: TRBJ2-4
D gene: TRBD2
CDR3 protein: CSVSFGGAKNIQYF
CDR3 DNA: TGCAGCGTTTCCTTCGGGGGGGCCAAAAACATTCAGTACTTC

V gene: TRBV12-3/TRBV12-4
clone size: once
J gene: TRBJ1-5
D gene: -
CDR3 protein: CASSFRGRQPQHF
CDR3 DNA: TGTGCCAGCAGTTTTCGAGGTCGACAGCCCCAGCATTTT

V gene: TRBV12-5
clone size: once
J gene: TRBJ2-1
D gene: -
CDR3 protein: CASGLLGGSEQFF
CDR3 DNA: TGTGCTAGTGGTCTATTAGGGGGAAGTGAGCAGTTCTTC

V gene: TRBV28
clone size: -
J gene: TRBJ2-7
D gene: TRBD2
CDR3 protein: CASSLGLAAYEQYF
CDR3 DNA: TGTGCCAGCAGTTTGGGACTAGCGGCCTACGAGCAGTACTTC